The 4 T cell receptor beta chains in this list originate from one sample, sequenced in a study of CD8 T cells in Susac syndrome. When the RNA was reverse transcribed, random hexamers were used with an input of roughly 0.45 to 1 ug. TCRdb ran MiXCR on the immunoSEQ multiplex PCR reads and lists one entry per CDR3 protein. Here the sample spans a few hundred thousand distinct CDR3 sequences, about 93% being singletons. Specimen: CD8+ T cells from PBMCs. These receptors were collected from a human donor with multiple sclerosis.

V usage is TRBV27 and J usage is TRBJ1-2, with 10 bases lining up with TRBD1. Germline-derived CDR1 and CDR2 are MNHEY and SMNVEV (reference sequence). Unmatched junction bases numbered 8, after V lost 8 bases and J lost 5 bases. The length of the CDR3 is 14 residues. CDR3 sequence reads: CASRGQGDIYGYTF. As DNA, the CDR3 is TGTGCCAGCCGAGGACAGGGGGATATTTATGGCTACACCTTC.

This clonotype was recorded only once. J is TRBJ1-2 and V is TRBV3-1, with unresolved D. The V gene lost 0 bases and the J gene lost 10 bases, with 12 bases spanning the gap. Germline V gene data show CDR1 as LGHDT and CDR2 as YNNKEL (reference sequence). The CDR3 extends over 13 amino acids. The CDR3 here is CASSQDWAGVYTF. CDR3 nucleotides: TGTGCCAGCAGCCAAGATTGGGCGGGAGTCTACACCTTC.

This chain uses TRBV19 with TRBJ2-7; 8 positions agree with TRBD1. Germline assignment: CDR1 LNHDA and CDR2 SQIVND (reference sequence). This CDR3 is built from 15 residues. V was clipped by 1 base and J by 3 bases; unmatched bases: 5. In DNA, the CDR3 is TGTGCCAGTAGTATAGCTGGGACAGGTCTCTACGAGCAGTACTTC. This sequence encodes CASSIAGTGLYEQYF.

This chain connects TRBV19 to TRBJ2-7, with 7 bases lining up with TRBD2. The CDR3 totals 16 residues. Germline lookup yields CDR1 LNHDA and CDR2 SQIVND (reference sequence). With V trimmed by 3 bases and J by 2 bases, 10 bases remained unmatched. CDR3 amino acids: CASSMGPGGGTYEQYF. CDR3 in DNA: TGTGCCAGTAGTATGGGGCCGGGAGGAGGGACCTACGAGCAGTACTTC.